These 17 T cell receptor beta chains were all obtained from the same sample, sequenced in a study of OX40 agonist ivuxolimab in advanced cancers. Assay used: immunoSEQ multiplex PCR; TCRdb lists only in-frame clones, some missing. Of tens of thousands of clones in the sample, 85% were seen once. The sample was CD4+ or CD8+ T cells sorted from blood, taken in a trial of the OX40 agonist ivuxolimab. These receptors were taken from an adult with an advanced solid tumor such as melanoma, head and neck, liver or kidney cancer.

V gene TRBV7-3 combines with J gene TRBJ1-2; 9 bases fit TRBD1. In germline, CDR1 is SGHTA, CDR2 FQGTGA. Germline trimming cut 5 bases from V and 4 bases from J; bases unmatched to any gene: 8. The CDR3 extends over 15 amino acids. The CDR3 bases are TGTGCCAGCAGCCTCACGGGACAGGGACTCTATGGCTACACCTTC. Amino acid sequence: CASSLTGQGLYGYTF. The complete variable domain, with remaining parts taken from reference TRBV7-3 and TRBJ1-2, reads GAGVSQTPSNKVTEKGKYVELRCDPISGHTALYWYRQSLGQGPEFLIYFQGTGAADDSGLPNDRFFAVRPEGSVSTLKIQRTERGDSAVYLCASSLTGQGLYGYTFGSGTRLTVV.

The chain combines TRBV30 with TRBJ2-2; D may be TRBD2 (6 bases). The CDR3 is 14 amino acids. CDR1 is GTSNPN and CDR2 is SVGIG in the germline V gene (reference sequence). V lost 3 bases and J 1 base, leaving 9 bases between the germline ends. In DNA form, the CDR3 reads TGTGCCTGGAGGACCGGGGGGAACACCGGGGAGCTGTTTTTT. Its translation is CAWRTGGNTGELFF.

The CDR3 DNA is TGCGCCAGCAGCTTGGGGACAGGGGGCTCCTACAATGAGCAGTTCTTC. Its protein is CASSLGTGGSYNEQFF. The V and J genes are TRBV5-1 and TRBJ2-1, with 10 bases that match TRBD1. Germline V lookup: CDR1 SGHRS, CDR2 YFSETQ. This CDR3 contains 16 residues. V dropped 0 bases and J dropped 0; count of bases not matched to a gene: 0.

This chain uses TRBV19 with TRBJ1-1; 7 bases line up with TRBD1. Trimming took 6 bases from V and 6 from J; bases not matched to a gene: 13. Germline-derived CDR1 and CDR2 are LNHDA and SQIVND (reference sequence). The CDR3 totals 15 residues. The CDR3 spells CASRQGFRRTPEAFF. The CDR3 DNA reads TGTGCCAGTAGACAGGGGTTCAGGCGAACACCTGAAGCTTTCTTT.

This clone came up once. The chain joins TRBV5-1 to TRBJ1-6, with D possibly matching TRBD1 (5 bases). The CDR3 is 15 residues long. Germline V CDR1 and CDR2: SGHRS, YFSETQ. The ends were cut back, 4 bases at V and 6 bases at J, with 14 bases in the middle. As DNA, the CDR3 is TGCGCCAGCAGCCCGGCGAGGGGTGGTAATTCACCCCTCCACTTT. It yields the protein CASSPARGGNSPLHF.

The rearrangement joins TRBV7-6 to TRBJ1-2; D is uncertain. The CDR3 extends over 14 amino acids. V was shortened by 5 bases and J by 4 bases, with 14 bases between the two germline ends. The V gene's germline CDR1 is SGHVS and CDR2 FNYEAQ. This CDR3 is CASSQSRKTYGYTF. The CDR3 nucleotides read TGTGCCAGCAGCCAATCTCGAAAGACCTATGGCTACACCTTC.

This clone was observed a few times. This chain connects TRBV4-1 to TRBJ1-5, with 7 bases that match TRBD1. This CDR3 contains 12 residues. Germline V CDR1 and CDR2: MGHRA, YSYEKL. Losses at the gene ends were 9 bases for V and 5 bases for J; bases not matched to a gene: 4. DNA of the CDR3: TGCGCCAGGGACAGGACCCATCAGCCCCAGCATTTT. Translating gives CARDRTHQPQHF.

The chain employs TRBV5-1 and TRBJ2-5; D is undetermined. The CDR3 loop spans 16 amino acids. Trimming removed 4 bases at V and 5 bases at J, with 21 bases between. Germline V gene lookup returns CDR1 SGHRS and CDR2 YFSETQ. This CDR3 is CASSPETPTVGETQYF. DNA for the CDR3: TGCGCCAGCAGCCCTGAGACACCCACGGTAGGGGAGACCCAGTACTTC.

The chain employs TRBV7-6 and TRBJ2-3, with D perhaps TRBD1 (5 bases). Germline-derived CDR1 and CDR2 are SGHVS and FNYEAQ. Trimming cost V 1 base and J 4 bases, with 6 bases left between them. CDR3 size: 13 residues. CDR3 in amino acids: CASSLVGPDTQYF. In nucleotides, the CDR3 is TGTGCCAGCAGCTTAGTGGGGCCAGATACGCAGTATTTT. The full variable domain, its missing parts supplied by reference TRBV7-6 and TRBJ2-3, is GAGVSQSPRYKVTKRGQDVALRCDPISGHVSLYWYRQALGQGPEFLTYFNYEAQQDKSGLPNDRFSAERPEGSISTLTIQRTEQRDSAMYRCASSLVGPDTQYFGPGTRLTVL.

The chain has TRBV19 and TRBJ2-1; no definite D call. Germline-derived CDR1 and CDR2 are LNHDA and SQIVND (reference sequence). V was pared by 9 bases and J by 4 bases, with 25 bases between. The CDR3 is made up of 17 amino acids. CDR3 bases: TGTGCCAGCAATCCCAACCCGTCTAGAAAGTATTACAATGAGCAGTTCTTC. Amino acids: CASNPNPSRKYYNEQFF.

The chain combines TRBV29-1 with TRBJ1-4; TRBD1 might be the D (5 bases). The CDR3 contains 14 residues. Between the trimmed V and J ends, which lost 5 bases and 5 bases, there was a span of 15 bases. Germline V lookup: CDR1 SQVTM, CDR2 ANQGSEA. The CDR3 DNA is TGCAGCGTTCACCGGGCCGAGGGGAATGAAAAACTGTTTTTT. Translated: CSVHRAEGNEKLFF. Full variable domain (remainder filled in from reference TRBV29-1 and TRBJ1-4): SAVISQKPSRDICQRGTSLTIQCQVDSQVTMMFWYRQQPGQSLTLIATANQGSEATYESGFVIDKFPISRPNLTFSTLTVSNMSPEDSSIYLCSVHRAEGNEKLFFGSGTQLSVL.

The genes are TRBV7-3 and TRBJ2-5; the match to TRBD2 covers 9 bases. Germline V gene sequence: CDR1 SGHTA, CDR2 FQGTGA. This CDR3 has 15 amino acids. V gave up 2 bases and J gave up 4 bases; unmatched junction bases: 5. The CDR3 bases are TGTGCCAGCAGCTTAGAAGCGGGGGGAAGAGAGACCCAGTACTTC. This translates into CASSLEAGGRETQYF.

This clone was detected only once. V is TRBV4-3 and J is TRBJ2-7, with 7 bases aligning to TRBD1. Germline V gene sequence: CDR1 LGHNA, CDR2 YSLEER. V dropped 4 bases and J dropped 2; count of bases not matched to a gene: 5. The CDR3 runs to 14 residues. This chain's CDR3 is CASSPGQSPYEQYF. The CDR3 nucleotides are TGCGCCAGCAGCCCGGGACAGTCCCCCTACGAGCAGTACTTC.

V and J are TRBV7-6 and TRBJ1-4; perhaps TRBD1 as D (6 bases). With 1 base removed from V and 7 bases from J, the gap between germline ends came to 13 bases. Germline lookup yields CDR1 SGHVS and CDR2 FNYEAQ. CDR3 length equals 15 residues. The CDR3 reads CASSLGQGPGEKLFF. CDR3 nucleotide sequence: TGTGCCAGCAGCTTAGGGCAGGGGCCAGGTGAAAAACTGTTTTTT. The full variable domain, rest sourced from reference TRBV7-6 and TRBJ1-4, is GAGVSQSPRYKVTKRGQDVALRCDPISGHVSLYWYRQALGQGPEFLTYFNYEAQQDKSGLPNDRFSAERPEGSISTLTIQRTEQRDSAMYRCASSLGQGPGEKLFFGSGTQLSVL.

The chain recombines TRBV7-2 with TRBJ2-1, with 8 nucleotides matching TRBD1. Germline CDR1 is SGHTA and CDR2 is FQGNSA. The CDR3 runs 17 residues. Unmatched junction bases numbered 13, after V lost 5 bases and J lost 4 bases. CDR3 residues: CASSLSFGTGVYNEQFF. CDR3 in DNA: TGTGCCAGCAGCCTCTCATTTGGGACAGGAGTTTACAATGAGCAGTTCTTC.

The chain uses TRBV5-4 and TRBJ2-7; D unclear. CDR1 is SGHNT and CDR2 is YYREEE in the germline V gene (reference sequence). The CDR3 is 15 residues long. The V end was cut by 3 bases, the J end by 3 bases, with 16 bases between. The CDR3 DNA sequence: TGTGCCAGCAGCTCGGGCCCCTCCTGGGGCTACGAGCAGTACTTC. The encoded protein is CASSSGPSWGYEQYF. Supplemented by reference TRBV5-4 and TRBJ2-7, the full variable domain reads ETGVTQSPTHLIKTRGQQVTLRCSSQSGHNTVSWYQQALGQGPQFIFQYYREEENGRGNFPPRFSGLQFPNYSSELNVNALELDDSALYLCASSSGPSWGYEQYFGPGTRLTVT.

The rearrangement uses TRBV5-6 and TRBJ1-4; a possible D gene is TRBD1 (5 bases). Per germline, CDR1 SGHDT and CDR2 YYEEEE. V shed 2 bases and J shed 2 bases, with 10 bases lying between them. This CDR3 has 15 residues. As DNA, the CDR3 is TGTGCCAGCAGCTTTAATCGGGGGACTAATGAAAAACTGTTTTTT. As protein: CASSFNRGTNEKLFF.